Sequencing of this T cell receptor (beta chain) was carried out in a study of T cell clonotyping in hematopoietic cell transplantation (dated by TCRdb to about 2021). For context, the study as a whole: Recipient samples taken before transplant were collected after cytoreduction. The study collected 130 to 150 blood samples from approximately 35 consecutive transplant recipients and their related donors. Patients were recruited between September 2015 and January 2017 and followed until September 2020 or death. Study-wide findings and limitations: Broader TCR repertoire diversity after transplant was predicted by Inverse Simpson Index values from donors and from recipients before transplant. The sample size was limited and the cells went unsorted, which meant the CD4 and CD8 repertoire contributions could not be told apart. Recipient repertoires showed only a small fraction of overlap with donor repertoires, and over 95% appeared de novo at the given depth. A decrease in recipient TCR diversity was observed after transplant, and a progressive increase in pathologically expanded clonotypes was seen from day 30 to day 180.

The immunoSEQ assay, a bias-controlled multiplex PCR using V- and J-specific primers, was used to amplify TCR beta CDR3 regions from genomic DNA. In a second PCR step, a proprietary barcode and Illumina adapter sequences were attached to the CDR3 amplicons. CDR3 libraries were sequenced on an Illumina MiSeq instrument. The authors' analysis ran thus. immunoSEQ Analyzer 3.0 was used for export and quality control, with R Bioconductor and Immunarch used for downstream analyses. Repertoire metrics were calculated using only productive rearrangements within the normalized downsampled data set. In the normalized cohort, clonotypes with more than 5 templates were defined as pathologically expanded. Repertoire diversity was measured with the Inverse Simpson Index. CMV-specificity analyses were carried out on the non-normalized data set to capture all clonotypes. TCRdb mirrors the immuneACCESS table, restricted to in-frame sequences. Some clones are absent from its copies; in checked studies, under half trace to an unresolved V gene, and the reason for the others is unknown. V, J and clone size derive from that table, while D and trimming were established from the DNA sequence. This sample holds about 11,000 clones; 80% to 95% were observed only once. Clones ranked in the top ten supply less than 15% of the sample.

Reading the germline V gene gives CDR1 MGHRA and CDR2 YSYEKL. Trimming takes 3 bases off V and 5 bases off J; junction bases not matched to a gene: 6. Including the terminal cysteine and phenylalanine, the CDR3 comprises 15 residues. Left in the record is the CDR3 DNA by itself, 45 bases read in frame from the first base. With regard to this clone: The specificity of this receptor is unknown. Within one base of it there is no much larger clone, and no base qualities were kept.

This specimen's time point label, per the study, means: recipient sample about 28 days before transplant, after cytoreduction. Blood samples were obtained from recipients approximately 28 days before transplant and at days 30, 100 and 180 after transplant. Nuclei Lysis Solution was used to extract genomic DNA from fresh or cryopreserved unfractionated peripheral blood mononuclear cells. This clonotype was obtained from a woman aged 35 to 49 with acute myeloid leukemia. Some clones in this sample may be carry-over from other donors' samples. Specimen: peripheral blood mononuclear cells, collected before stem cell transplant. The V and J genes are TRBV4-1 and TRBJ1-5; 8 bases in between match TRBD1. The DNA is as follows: TGCGCCAGCAGCCAGCCGGACAGGGTGCATCAGCCCCAGCATTTT. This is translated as CASSQPDRVHQPQHF.